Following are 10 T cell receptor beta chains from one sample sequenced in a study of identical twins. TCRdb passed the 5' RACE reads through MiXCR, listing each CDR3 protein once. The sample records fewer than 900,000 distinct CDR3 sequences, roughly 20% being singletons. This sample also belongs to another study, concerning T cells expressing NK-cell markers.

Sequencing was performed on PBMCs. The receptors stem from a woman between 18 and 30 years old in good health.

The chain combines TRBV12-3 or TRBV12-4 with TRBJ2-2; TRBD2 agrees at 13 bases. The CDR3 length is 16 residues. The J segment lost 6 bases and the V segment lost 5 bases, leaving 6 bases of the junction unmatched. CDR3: CASSPPGLAGSGELFF. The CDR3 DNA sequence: TGTGCCAGCAGTCCCCCGGGACTAGCGGGATCCGGGGAGCTGTTTTTT.

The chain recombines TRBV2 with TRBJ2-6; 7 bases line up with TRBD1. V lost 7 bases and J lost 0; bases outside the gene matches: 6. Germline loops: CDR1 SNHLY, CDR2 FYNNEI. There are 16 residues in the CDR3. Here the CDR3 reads CASTRDRISGANVLTF. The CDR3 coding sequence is TGTGCCAGCACACGGGACAGAATCTCTGGGGCCAACGTCCTGACTTTC.

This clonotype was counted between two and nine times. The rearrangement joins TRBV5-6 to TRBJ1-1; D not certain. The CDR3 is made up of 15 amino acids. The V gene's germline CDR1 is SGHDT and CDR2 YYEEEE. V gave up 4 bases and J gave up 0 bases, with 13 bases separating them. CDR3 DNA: TGTGCCAGCAGCCTACCGGGAGAAATGAACACTGAAGCTTTCTTT. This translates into CASSLPGEMNTEAFF.

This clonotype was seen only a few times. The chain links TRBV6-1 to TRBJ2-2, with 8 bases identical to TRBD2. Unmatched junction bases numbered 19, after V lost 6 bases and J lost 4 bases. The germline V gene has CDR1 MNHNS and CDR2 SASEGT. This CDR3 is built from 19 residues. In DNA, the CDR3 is TGTGCCAGCAGCGCCGGGGGGGGCTTTCTCACGGGAGTCACCGGGGAGCTGTTTTTT. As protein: CASSAGGGFLTGVTGELFF.

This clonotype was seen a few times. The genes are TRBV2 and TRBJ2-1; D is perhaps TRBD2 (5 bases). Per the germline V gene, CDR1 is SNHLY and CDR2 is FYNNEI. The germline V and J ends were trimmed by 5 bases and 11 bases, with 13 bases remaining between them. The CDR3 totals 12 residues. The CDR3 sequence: CASSPQSGKQFF. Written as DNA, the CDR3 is TGTGCCAGCAGTCCCCAGTCGGGAAAGCAGTTCTTC. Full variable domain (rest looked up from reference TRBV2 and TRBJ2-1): EPEVTQTPSHQVTQMGQEVILRCVPISNHLYFYWYRQILGQKVEFLVSFYNNEISEKSEIFDDQFSVERPDGSNFTLKIRSTKLEDSAMYFCASSPQSGKQFFGPGTRLTVL.

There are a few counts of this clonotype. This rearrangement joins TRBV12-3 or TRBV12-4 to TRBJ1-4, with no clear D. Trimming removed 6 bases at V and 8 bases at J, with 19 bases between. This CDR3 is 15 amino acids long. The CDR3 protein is CASSGTPGGGEKLFF. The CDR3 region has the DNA TGTGCCAGCAGCGGTACCCCCGGAGGAGGGGAAAAACTGTTTTTT.

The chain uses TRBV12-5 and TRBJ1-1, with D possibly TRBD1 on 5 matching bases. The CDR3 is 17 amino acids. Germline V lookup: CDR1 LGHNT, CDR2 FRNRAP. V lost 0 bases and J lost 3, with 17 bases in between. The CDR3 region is CASGLVPGSGGHTEAFF. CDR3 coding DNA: TGTGCTAGTGGTTTGGTACCTGGCAGCGGGGGTCACACTGAAGCTTTCTTT.

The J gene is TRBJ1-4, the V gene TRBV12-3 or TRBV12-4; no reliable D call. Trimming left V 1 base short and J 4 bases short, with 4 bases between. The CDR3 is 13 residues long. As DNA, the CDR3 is TGTGCCAGCAGTTTAGTATTTAATGAAAAACTGTTTTTT. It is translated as CASSLVFNEKLFF.

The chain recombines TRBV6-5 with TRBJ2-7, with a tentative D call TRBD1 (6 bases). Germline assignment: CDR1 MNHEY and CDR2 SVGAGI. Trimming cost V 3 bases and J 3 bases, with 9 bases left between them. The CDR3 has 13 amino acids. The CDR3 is CASSYRTDYEQYF. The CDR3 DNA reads TGTGCCAGCAGTTATCGGACAGACTACGAGCAGTACTTC.

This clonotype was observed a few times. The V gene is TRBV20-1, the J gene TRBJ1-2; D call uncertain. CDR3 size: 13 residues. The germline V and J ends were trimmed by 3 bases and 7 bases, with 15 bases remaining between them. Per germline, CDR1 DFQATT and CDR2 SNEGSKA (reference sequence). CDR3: CSASNSVAGGYTF. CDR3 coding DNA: TGCAGTGCTAGCAACTCTGTCGCTGGTGGCTACACCTTC.